The rows below give T cell receptor beta chains drawn from one sample of a study of cytomegalovirus exposure and HLA in healthy donors. TCRdb's copy holds only in-frame clones and misses some; the assay was immunoSEQ multiplex PCR. The table records some 85,000 clones, more than 70% of them present only once. The sequenced sample consisted of PBMCs. The receptors were sampled from a man aged 30 to 45 in good health and CMV-seronegative. The CDR3 runs from the conserved cysteine through the conserved F or W. Fields, in order: clone size, D gene, J gene, V gene, CDR3 DNA, CDR3 protein. D genes are given only for firm matches. Expanded clones get a size class; other rows say once, few or many, or leave the size out.

- TRBD1 TRBJ1-2 TRBV7-2 TGTGCCAGCAGCATCCCGGGACAGACCTATGGCTACACCTTC CASSIPGQTYGYTF
- TRBD1 TRBJ1-5 TRBV6-5 TGTGCCAGCGACAGGGTTTATAGCAATCAGCCCCAGCATTTT CASDRVYSNQPQHF
- TRBD1 TRBJ1-2 TRBV19 TGTGCCAGTAGTATAGCTGGACAGGGGGCTTATGGCTACACCTTC CASSIAGQGAYGYTF
- TRBD2 TRBJ2-5 TRBV7-2 TGTGCCAGCAGCCGTCTAGCGGGAGGGGCCCTGGGAGGAGAGACCCAGTACTTC CASSRLAGGALGGETQYF
- - TRBJ2-7 TRBV4-3 TGCGCCAGCAGCCAAGGGGACATAAACTACGAGCAGTACTTC CASSQGDINYEQYF
- - TRBJ1-5 TRBV10-2 TGCGCCAGCAGTGAGACAGGTGGCAATCAGCCCCAGCATTTT CASSETGGNQPQHF
- - TRBJ1-2 TRBV5-1 TGCGCCAGCAGCCCGGACGGTTCCGGGGGGGGCTACACCTTC CASSPDGSGGGYTF
- - TRBJ2-3 TRBV10-1 TGCGCCAGCAGTGGACAGGTTAGCACAGATACGCAGTATTTT CASSGQVSTDTQYF
- TRBD1 TRBJ2-1 TRBV30 TGTGCCTGGTCTCCGGACAGGGGGCCTCAGTTCTTC CAWSPDRGPQFF
- - TRBJ2-7 TRBV7-6 TGTGCCAGCAGCTCCCGTGGAGGTACCTACGAGCAGTACTTC CASSSRGGTYEQYF
- TRBD1 TRBJ1-2 TRBV4-2 TGTGCCAGCAGCCAAGTGGGACAGGCGGCTAACTATGGCTACACCTTC CASSQVGQAANYGYTF
- TRBD2 TRBJ2-2 TRBV7-6 TGTGCCTCTAAGATTAGCGGGAGTTCTTACACCGGGGAGCTGTTTTTT CASKISGSSYTGELFF
few - TRBJ1-1 TRBV30 TGTGCCTGGAGCCTGGACAATGACTTGAACGCTGAAGCTTTCTTT CAWSLDNDLNAEAFF
- - TRBJ1-5 TRBV19 TGTGCCAGTAGTACCGACGGACTTAGAGGCGGTCAGCCCCAGCATTTT CASSTDGLRGGQPQHF
- TRBD1 TRBJ1-2 TRBV15 TGTGCCACCAGCCATCAGGGGGGACTGGATGGCTACACCTTC CATSHQGGLDGYTF
- - TRBJ1-5 TRBV25-1 TGTGCCAGCAGTGAGGGCAGGGTTAGCAATCAGCCCCAGCATTTT CASSEGRVSNQPQHF
- - TRBJ1-4 TRBV7-9 TGTGCCAGCAGCTTAGTGGTCGCAGGCACTAATGAAAAACTGTTTTTT CASSLVVAGTNEKLFF
- - TRBJ1-4 TRBV6-5 TGTGCCAGCAGTTACAGGGGGGGAGAAAAACTGTTTTTT CASSYRGGEKLFF
- TRBD1 TRBJ1-2 TRBV28 TGTGCCAGCAGTTTAGGCCAGGGGGCCTATGGCTACACCTTC CASSLGQGAYGYTF
few - TRBJ2-5 TRBV29-1 TGCAGCGTTCAGAAACGGGATCGCGAGACCCAGTACTTC CSVQKRDRETQYF
- - TRBJ1-1 TRBV5-1 TGCGCCAGCAGCTTGGTTCGGTCGAACACTGAAGCTTTCTTT CASSLVRSNTEAFF
once TRBD1 TRBJ1-4 TRBV4-2 TGTGCCAGCACCCTCTCCCCGGGACAGGTTAATGAAAAACTGTTTTTT CASTLSPGQVNEKLFF
- - TRBJ1-1 TRBV6-4 TGTGCCAGCAGTGAGATGCCAGGGTCCACTGAAGCTTTCTTT CASSEMPGSTEAFF
few TRBD1 TRBJ1-2 TRBV5-1 TGCGCCAGCAGCTTGGAGCAGGGGGCCCATTATGGCTACACCTTC CASSLEQGAHYGYTF
- - TRBJ1-3 TRBV5-1 TGCGCCAGCAGCGAGGACTCCTCTGGAAACACCATATATTTT CASSEDSSGNTIYF
- TRBD1 TRBJ2-1 TRBV18 TGTGCCAGCTCACCGCGACAGGGGGGCTACGATGAGCAGCTCTTC CASSPRQGGYDEQLF
- - TRBJ2-7 TRBV7-2 TGTGCCAGCAGCTTAGCGTTTTCGAGCGAGCAGTACTTC CASSLAFSSEQYF